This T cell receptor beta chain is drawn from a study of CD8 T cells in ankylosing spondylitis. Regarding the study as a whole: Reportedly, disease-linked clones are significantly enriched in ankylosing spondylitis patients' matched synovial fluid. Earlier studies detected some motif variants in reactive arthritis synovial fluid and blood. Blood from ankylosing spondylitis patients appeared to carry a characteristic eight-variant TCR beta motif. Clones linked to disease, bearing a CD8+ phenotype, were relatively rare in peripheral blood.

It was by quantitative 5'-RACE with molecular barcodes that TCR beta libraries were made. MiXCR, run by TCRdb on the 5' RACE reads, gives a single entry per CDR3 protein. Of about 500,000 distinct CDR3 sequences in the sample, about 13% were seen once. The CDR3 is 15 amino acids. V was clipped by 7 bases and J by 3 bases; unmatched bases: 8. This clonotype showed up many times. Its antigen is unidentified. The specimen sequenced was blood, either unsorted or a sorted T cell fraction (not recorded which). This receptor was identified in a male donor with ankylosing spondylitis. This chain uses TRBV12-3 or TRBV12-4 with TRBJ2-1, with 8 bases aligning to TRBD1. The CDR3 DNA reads TGTGCCAGCACACCAGGGGGCTTCGACTACAATGAGCAGTTCTTC. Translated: CASTPGGFDYNEQFF.